These T cell receptor beta chains were read from a single sample in a study of cytomegalovirus exposure and HLA in healthy donors. The method was immunoSEQ multiplex PCR; TCRdb's version includes in-frame clones alone and lacks a portion of them. The table lists about 190,000 clones, approximately 84% of them singletons, with 0.25% to 0.3% in the top ten. The specimen sequenced was PBMCs. These receptors originate from a boy aged 10-17 years in good health and CMV-seronegative. Both conserved end residues are part of each CDR3.

J gene: TRBJ2-7
CDR3 length: 15
V gene: TRBV6-1
CDR3 protein: CASSVRQGVNYEQYF

J gene: TRBJ2-7
CDR3 length: 14
V gene: TRBV27
CDR3 protein: CASSLLITGYEQYF

J gene: TRBJ1-2
CDR3 length: 16
V gene: TRBV6-5
CDR3 protein: CASSYGGPAGNYGYTF

J gene: TRBJ1-5
CDR3 length: 14
V gene: TRBV9
CDR3 protein: CASSVGGINQPQHF

J gene: TRBJ2-5
CDR3 length: 15
V gene: TRBV10-3
CDR3 protein: CAISELQGQRETQYF

J gene: TRBJ2-5
CDR3 length: 13
V gene: TRBV5-1
CDR3 protein: CASRQGFQETQYF

J gene: TRBJ2-7
CDR3 length: 16
V gene: TRBV10-2
CDR3 protein: CASSASSAGSSYEQYF

J gene: TRBJ2-4
CDR3 length: 14
V gene: TRBV6-5
CDR3 protein: CASSFTGLTNIQYF

J gene: TRBJ1-1
CDR3 length: 11
V gene: TRBV7-8
CDR3 protein: CASSLAGEAFF

J gene: TRBJ2-3
CDR3 length: 15
V gene: TRBV6-5
CDR3 protein: CASSHGTGATDTQYF

J gene: TRBJ1-4
CDR3 length: 14
V gene: TRBV5-1
CDR3 protein: CASSFLGLEEKLFF

J gene: TRBJ1-3
CDR3 length: 13
V gene: TRBV5-4
CDR3 protein: CASSRTGENTIYF

J gene: TRBJ2-7
CDR3 length: 13
V gene: TRBV27
CDR3 protein: CASSYRRTYEQYF

J gene: TRBJ1-2
CDR3 length: 16
V gene: TRBV13
CDR3 protein: CASSLLATSFNYGYTF

J gene: TRBJ1-3
CDR3 length: 19
V gene: TRBV5-1
CDR3 protein: CASSGMTGDNSFSGNTIYF

J gene: TRBJ2-7
CDR3 length: 16
V gene: TRBV14
CDR3 protein: CASSQGTEKGDYEQYF